These T cell receptor beta chains were read from a single sample in a study of T cells in localized non-small cell lung cancer. This table comes from immunoSEQ multiplex PCR, and its TCRdb copy is limited to in-frame clones, with some not included. This repertoire shows 50,000 to 75,000 clones, around 90% found once; its top ten account for approximately 22%. The starting material was peripheral blood, obtained before any cancer treatment. These receptors were collected from a man between 35 and 75 years old with stage I squamous cell lung carcinoma. Both conserved end residues are part of each CDR3. A D gene is named only where the DNA matches it firmly. Rows give clone size only sometimes, using once, few, many, or a class for an expanded clone.

v_gene	abundance	j_gene	d_gene	CDR3nt	CDR3aa
TRBV15	-	TRBJ2-5	-	TGTGCCACCAGCAGAGCCCTGAGGCGGGGTATAGAAGAGACCCAGTACTTC	CATSRALRRGIEETQYF
TRBV10-3	-	TRBJ2-5	TRBD2	TGTGCCATCAGCCCCGGACTAGGAGGCGCCCAGTACTTC	CAISPGLGGAQYF
TRBV9	-	TRBJ2-2	TRBD1	TGTGCCAGCAGCTTCGGGACAGGGGTCACCGGGGAGCTGTTTTTT	CASSFGTGVTGELFF
TRBV4-2	-	TRBJ2-7	TRBD2	TGTGCCAGCAGCCAGGGTCGAACTAGCGGTTCCTACGAGCAGTACTTC	CASSQGRTSGSYEQYF
TRBV11-3	-	TRBJ2-1	-	TGTGCCAGCAGCCCATCTCAGGGCGGTAGGGACAATGAGCAGTTCTTC	CASSPSQGGRDNEQFF
TRBV7-2	-	TRBJ2-7	TRBD2	TGTGCCAGCGGGGGGGACTCCTACGAGCAGTACTTC	CASGGDSYEQYF
TRBV28	-	TRBJ2-7	-	TGTGCCAGCAGCTTACCGCACAGGGATAACGAGCAGTACTTC	CASSLPHRDNEQYF
TRBV7-6	-	TRBJ2-3	-	TGTGCCAGCAGCTTACCCCCGGCAGATACGCAGTATTTT	CASSLPPADTQYF
TRBV9	-	TRBJ2-5	TRBD2	TGTGCCAGCAGCGCGGGACTAGCGGGAGAGACCCAGTACTTC	CASSAGLAGETQYF
TRBV18	-	TRBJ2-1	-	TGTGCCAGCTCACCAGCGGACACGGAGCAGTTCTTC	CASSPADTEQFF
TRBV7-9	-	TRBJ1-2	-	TGTGCCAGCAGCCAATCCGTCTATGGCTACACCTTC	CASSQSVYGYTF
TRBV5-6	-	TRBJ2-1	-	TGTGCCAGCAGCTTGTGGTTGGGTGGCTCCTACAATGAGCAGTTCTTC	CASSLWLGGSYNEQFF
TRBV7-7	-	TRBJ2-2	-	TGTGCTAGCAGCTTAGTGCTGGGGCCCGGGGAGCTGTTTTTT	CASSLVLGPGELFF
TRBV28	-	TRBJ2-3	TRBD2	TGTGCCAGCAGTCCTAGCGGGGTGAGCACAGATACGCAGTATTTT	CASSPSGVSTDTQYF
TRBV28	-	TRBJ1-5	TRBD1	TGTGCCAGCAACGGGGACAGGGGTCATCAGCCCCAGCATTTT	CASNGDRGHQPQHF
TRBV7-9	-	TRBJ1-1	-	TGTGCCAGCAGCTTACCGGAGGGAACTGAAGCTTTCTTT	CASSLPEGTEAFF
TRBV6-5	-	TRBJ1-5	-	TGTGCCAGCAGTCCCACAAGGAATCAGCCCCAGCATTTT	CASSPTRNQPQHF
TRBV9	once	TRBJ1-2	-	TGTGCCAGCAGCGTACCACAGGACGGGAACTATGGCTACACCTTC	CASSVPQDGNYGYTF
TRBV2	-	TRBJ2-7	TRBD2	TGTGCCAGCAGTACTAGCGGGAGTTACGAGCAGTACTTC	CASSTSGSYEQYF
TRBV27	-	TRBJ1-1	-	TGTGCCAGCAGTCGACCACAGGGTGACACTGAAGCTTTCTTT	CASSRPQGDTEAFF
TRBV9	-	TRBJ2-1	-	TGTGCCAGCAGCGTAGACAGGTTGGCCACCAATGAGCAGTTCTTC	CASSVDRLATNEQFF
TRBV30	-	TRBJ1-1	-	TGTGCCTGGGGGAAGGGGCTCGACGAGGTTTTCTTT	CAWGKGLDEVFF
TRBV13	-	TRBJ2-3	-	TGTGCCAGCAGCCTGTGGGGGGCTGGGGATACGCAGTATTTT	CASSLWGAGDTQYF
TRBV7-9	-	TRBJ2-4	TRBD1	TGTGCCAGCAGCATAGGAGGGACAGGGAATCAGTACTTC	CASSIGGTGNQYF
TRBV6-1	-	TRBJ1-3	-	TGTGCCAGTTTCTTTCGACAGCTCTCTGGAAACACCATATATTTT	CASFFRQLSGNTIYF
TRBV4-1	few	TRBJ1-1	-	TGCGCCAGCAGCCCAGACCACACTGAAGCTTTCTTT	CASSPDHTEAFF
TRBV6-5	-	TRBJ1-1	-	TGTGCCAGCAGTTACCCCGCAGGGAGGGCTGAAGCTTTCTTT	CASSYPAGRAEAFF
TRBV4-2	-	TRBJ2-5	TRBD2	TGTGCCAGCAGCCGGCTAGCGGGAGGGCTCGAGACCCAGTACTTC	CASSRLAGGLETQYF
TRBV28	-	TRBJ2-7	TRBD2	TGTGCCAGCAGTCCCGGGACTAGCGGGAGGTACGAGCAGTACTTC	CASSPGTSGRYEQYF
TRBV4-3	-	TRBJ2-7	TRBD2	TGCGCCAGCAGCCAAGATAGTTCGGGACTAGCGGGAGAAGAGCAGTACTTC	CASSQDSSGLAGEEQYF
TRBV13	-	TRBJ2-1	TRBD1	TGTGCCAGCAGCCCTTTCTCCGGGACAGGGTACGCTGAGCAGTTCTTC	CASSPFSGTGYAEQFF
TRBV6-4	few	TRBJ2-1	-	TGTGGCCGATACAATGAGCAGTTCTTC	CGRYNEQFF
TRBV5-1	-	TRBJ2-1	TRBD2	TGCGCCAGCAGCCCGGGACTAGCGGGAGCAATGATTGAGCAGTTCTTC	CASSPGLAGAMIEQFF
TRBV20-1	-	TRBJ2-3	-	TGCAGTGCTAGGACAGATACGCAGTATTTT	CSARTDTQYF
TRBV12-1	few	TRBJ1-4	-	TGTGCCAGCAGCTTTCCTCACAGGGAGGGCACTAATGAAAAACTGTTTTTT	CASSFPHREGTNEKLFF
TRBV4-3	-	TRBJ2-1	-	TGCGCCAGCAGCCAAGATCAACACAATGAGCAGTTCTTC	CASSQDQHNEQFF
TRBV9	few	TRBJ1-1	-	TGTGCCAGCAGCGCCTCAGGGGCCGTTGGGACTGAAGCTTTCTTT	CASSASGAVGTEAFF
TRBV5-6	-	TRBJ2-1	TRBD2	TGTGCCAGCAGCCTACAAGCCGGGACTAGCCGTACCAATGAGCAGTTCTTC	CASSLQAGTSRTNEQFF
TRBV19	-	TRBJ1-2	TRBD1	TGTGCCAGTAGTATATCACCGGGACAGGGGTCCGGCTACACCTTC	CASSISPGQGSGYTF
TRBV7-2	-	TRBJ1-1	-	TGTGCCAGCAGCTTAGGGCTTGTGAACACTGAAGCTTTCTTT	CASSLGLVNTEAFF
TRBV11-2	-	TRBJ2-3	-	TGTGCCAGCAGCTTAGGGCCCCGGAGTGCTGATACGCAGTATTTT	CASSLGPRSADTQYF
TRBV2	-	TRBJ1-4	-	TGTGCCAGCAGTGGCCCCGAGGGCGGAAAACTGTTTTTT	CASSGPEGGKLFF
TRBV9	-	TRBJ2-1	-	TGTGCCAGCAGCGTAGCTGCCGATGATGAGCAGTTCTTC	CASSVAADDEQFF
TRBV14	-	TRBJ2-1	TRBD2	TGTGCCAGCAGCCGGCTTCTGGGACTAGCGAACAATGAGCAGTTCTTC	CASSRLLGLANNEQFF
TRBV7-9	-	TRBJ1-3	-	TGTGCCAGCAGCTTAGGGGAAAGAAACACCATATATTTT	CASSLGERNTIYF
TRBV6-1	-	TRBJ2-1	-	TGTGCCAGCAGTGCCCCATTCGAGGAGGGTGAGCAGTTCTTC	CASSAPFEEGEQFF
TRBV5-5	-	TRBJ2-7	-	TGTGCCAGCAGCCCGACTGAAGGGACCGAGCAGTACTTC	CASSPTEGTEQYF
TRBV7-9	-	TRBJ1-2	-	TGTGCCAGCAGCCCCCGACTTAGGACGGAAGACTATGGCTACACCTTC	CASSPRLRTEDYGYTF
TRBV7-9	-	TRBJ2-7	TRBD1	TGTGCCAGCAGCTCCCCCCTACAGGGGTCCCACGAGCAGTACTTC	CASSSPLQGSHEQYF
TRBV5-4	-	TRBJ2-1	TRBD2	TGTGCCAGCAGCTTGGACCTAGCGGGAGGATACAATGAGCAGTTCTTC	CASSLDLAGGYNEQFF
TRBV7-2	-	TRBJ2-5	-	TGTGCCAGCAGCTTAGTAATAGGAGGGTGGGAGACCCAGTACTTC	CASSLVIGGWETQYF
TRBV2	once	TRBJ2-6	-	TGTGCCAGCGATCAATCTGGCGTCTCGGGGGCCAACGTCCTGACTTTC	CASDQSGVSGANVLTF
TRBV6-5	once	TRBJ2-1	-	TGTGCCAGCAGTTATAGGCCCCCATTTCAAGAGCAGTTCTTC	CASSYRPPFQEQFF
TRBV4-2	few	TRBJ1-3	-	TGTGCCAGCAGCCAGCTGGTGAGCTCTGGAAACACCATATATTTT	CASSQLVSSGNTIYF
TRBV5-1	-	TRBJ2-1	-	TGCGCCAGCAGCTTGGTGGTAATAGACGGAAGTTCCTACAATGAGCAGTTCTTC	CASSLVVIDGSSYNEQFF
TRBV7-2	-	TRBJ2-7	-	TGTGCCAGCAGCTTCTCGCAGGGAGGTTACGAGCAGTACTTC	CASSFSQGGYEQYF
TRBV28	-	TRBJ2-4	-	TGTGCCAGCGCCCCGGACAGCGGCCTACCCCGGGATAAACGAAACATTCAGTACTTC	CASAPDSGLPRDKRNIQYF
TRBV11-1	-	TRBJ1-2	-	TGTGCCAGCAGCTTAGCGGGCCGCGCCTATGGCTACACCTTC	CASSLAGRAYGYTF
TRBV10-2	-	TRBJ2-3	-	TGCGCCAGCGGAAACGCTTACTATACGCAGTATTTT	CASGNAYYTQYF
TRBV6-5	once	TRBJ2-7	-	TGTGCCAGCAGTTACCCTGCAGGGCAGTACTTC	CASSYPAGQYF